This T cell receptor (beta chain) was sequenced during a study of siplizumab effects on memory and regulatory T cells. Turning to the study itself: In pairs, mixed lymphocyte reactions were done either with siplizumab at roughly 0.96 ug/mL or without any drug present.

Study outcomes and limitations: Greater diversity than memory cells seemed evident in naive T cells, which also appeared to be major alloresponse contributors. Proliferating siplizumab-culture Tregs lacked confirmation of suppressive function. The authors mapped only a minor fraction of alloreactive clones to unstimulated subsets.

Of note for this clone: Its target is not known.

Sequencing was performed with immunoSEQ multiplex PCR; in TCRdb, only in-frame clones are kept and a portion is missing. The table shows under 15,000 clones, with around half occurring only once. Between the trimmed V and J ends, which lost 2 bases and 2 bases, there was a span of 11 bases. The CDR3 has 14 residues. Germline V gene sequence: CDR1 SGHKS, CDR2 YYEKEE (reference sequence). A 37°C coculture lasting around 6 days was applied to the mixed lymphocyte reaction cells. This chain joins TRBV5-5 and TRBJ2-7; D not resolved. The receptor was derived from a human donor in good health; the cells came from an allogeneic mixed lymphocyte reaction. Some clones in this sample may be carry-over from other donors' samples. The sample consisted of CFSE-low (dividing) CD8+ T cells sorted from an allogeneic mixed lymphocyte reaction. CDR3 loop: CASSFYGETYEQYF. The CDR3 DNA sequence: TGTGCCAGCAGCTTCTACGGAGAAACCTACGAGCAGTACTTC.